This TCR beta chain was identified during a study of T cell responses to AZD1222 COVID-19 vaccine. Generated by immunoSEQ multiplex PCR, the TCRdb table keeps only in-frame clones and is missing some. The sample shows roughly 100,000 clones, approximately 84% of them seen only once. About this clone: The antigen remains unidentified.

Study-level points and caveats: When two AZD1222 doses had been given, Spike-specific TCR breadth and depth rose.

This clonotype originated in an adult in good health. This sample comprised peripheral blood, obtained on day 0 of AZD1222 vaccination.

CDR3 sequence (DNA): TGTGCCAGCAGCCAAGATCCCCAGGGGGCGTTGGGCTACACCTTC. This translates into CASSQDPQGALGYTF. The J gene is TRBJ1-2, the V gene TRBV3-1 (or the pseudogene TRBV3-2), with TRBD1 identical over 8 bases. The CDR3 consists of 15 residues. V was pared by 0 bases and J by 8 bases, with 8 bases of the junction left unmatched. The germline V gene encodes CDR1 LGHDT and CDR2 YNNKEL (reference sequence).